Here is one T cell receptor beta chain with its context. What it binds is unknown. Use of 60 Vbeta and 13 Jbeta primers characterized the PCR. The method was immunoSEQ multiplex PCR; TCRdb's version includes in-frame clones alone and lacks a portion of them. The table shows about 160,000 clones, with roughly four fifths occurring only once. These data belong to a study of cytomegalovirus exposure and HLA in healthy donors. Overall study context: Among the approximately 420 donors who were genotyped, about 86% fell in the genetic ancestry cluster that is associated with self-reported Caucasian donors.

General observations from the study: As a later analysis showed, a missense DCLRE1C variant was linked to trimming of TCR beta V- and J-genes.

V gave up 0 bases and J gave up 10 bases; unmatched junction bases: 6. CDR3 length equals 15 residues. In germline, CDR1 is MGHRA, CDR2 YSYEKL. Sequences were obtained from PBMCs. The chain is built from TRBV4-1 and TRBJ2-1; 10 nucleotides agree with TRBD2. The sequence was collected from a girl aged 2 to 9 in good health and CMV-seropositive. CDR3: CASSQEPSGRFEQFF. The CDR3 coding sequence is TGCGCCAGCAGCCAAGAGCCTAGCGGGAGATTCGAGCAGTTCTTC.